The 27 T cell receptor beta chains below come from one sample, sequenced in a study of PD-1 blockade in mismatch repair-deficient tumors. TCRdb's copy holds only in-frame clones and misses some; the assay was immunoSEQ multiplex PCR. The table includes 35,000 to 40,000 clones, roughly three quarters detected once. This material consisted of peripheral blood, taken 4 weeks after starting pembrolizumab. The receptor set was obtained from an adult with mismatch repair-deficient cancer.

The chain carries TRBV5-1 and TRBJ1-2; D ambiguous. The length of the CDR3 is 14 residues. CDR1 SGHRS and CDR2 YFSETQ come from the germline V gene. V dropped 4 bases and J dropped 5 bases, with 15 bases sitting between them. DNA for the CDR3: TGCGCCAGCAGCGGAACATCTGACCGGTATGGCTACACCTTC. This encodes CASSGTSDRYGYTF.

V is TRBV27 and J is TRBJ2-3, with D uncertain. The germline gives CDR1 MNHEY, CDR2 SMNVEV (reference sequence). The CDR3 sequence is 13 residues long. Trimming removed 4 bases from V and 6 bases from J, with 11 bases in between. CDR3 loop: CASSSTRWDTQYF. As DNA, the CDR3 is TGTGCCAGCAGTTCTACAAGGTGGGATACGCAGTATTTT.

The J gene is TRBJ2-1, the V gene TRBV7-8; D gene uncertain. The CDR3 spans 15 residues. Trimming took 3 bases from V and 0 from J, leaving 9 bases between them. Per germline, CDR1 SGHVS and CDR2 FQNEAQ. The DNA for the CDR3 is TGTGCCAGCAGCTTTGGCCGGATCTCCTACAATGAGCAGTTCTTC. Translated, it gives CASSFGRISYNEQFF.

This rearrangement joins TRBV5-1 to TRBJ2-1; D is perhaps TRBD2 (5 bases). Germline V gene sequence: CDR1 SGHRS, CDR2 YFSETQ. Trimming left V 7 bases short and J 8 bases short, with 19 bases between. The CDR3 totals 14 residues. This CDR3 reads CASCPDSTVDEQFF. The DNA for the CDR3 is TGCGCCAGCTGCCCGGACTCGACTGTCGATGAGCAGTTCTTC.

The chain has TRBV11-1 and TRBJ2-5; D is possibly TRBD2 (6 bases). Germline V gene data show CDR1 as SGHAT and CDR2 as FQDESV (reference sequence). This CDR3 has 15 amino acids. Trimming pared 1 base from V and 2 bases from J, leaving 11 bases between. The CDR3 spells CASSLGRREQETQYF. CDR3 nucleotides: TGTGCCAGCAGCTTAGGGCGACGGGAGCAAGAGACCCAGTACTTC.

In this sample, this clone turned up a few times. This CDR3 is CASSLEGTTEQYF. As DNA, the CDR3 is TGTGCCAGCAGCTTAGAAGGGACAACCGAGCAGTACTTC. The chain is built from TRBV13 and TRBJ2-7; D may be TRBD1 (6 bases). This CDR3 comprises 13 residues. The germline V gene encodes CDR1 PRHDT and CDR2 FYEKMQ (reference sequence). V lost 1 base and J lost 6, with 10 bases in between.

CDR3: CASSQDVGRIAGGGEQYF. CDR3 in DNA: TGCGCCAGCAGCCAAGACGTGGGTAGAATAGCGGGAGGGGGTGAGCAGTACTTC. The chain uses TRBV4-3 and TRBJ2-7, with 11 bases fitting TRBD2. CDR1 is LGHNA, CDR2 YSLEER, per germline. The V and J ends lost 0 bases and 7 bases, in that order; junction bases with no gene match: 14. This CDR3 is 18 amino acids long.

The chain joins TRBV6-6 to TRBJ1-5; possible D gene TRBD1, 5 bases. V shed 6 bases and J shed 5 bases, with 14 bases lying between them. The CDR3 is made up of 14 amino acids. CDR1 and CDR2 (germline): MNHNY, SVGAGI (reference sequence). This CDR3 is CASSRRQPDQPQHF. The CDR3 nucleotides read TGTGCCAGCAGCCGCCGACAGCCTGATCAGCCCCAGCATTTT.

This clone was recorded once. This chain uses TRBV7-2 with TRBJ1-2; D not certain. There are 13 residues in the CDR3. Germline CDR1 and CDR2: SGHTA and FQGNSA. Trimming shortened V by 3 bases and J by 8 bases, and 13 bases separated the two germline ends. The CDR3, as DNA: TGTGCCAGCAGCTTGAGAAGTTTAAGGGGCTACACCTTC. It specifies CASSLRSLRGYTF.

The chain is built from TRBV7-9 and TRBJ1-1; 9 bases agree with TRBD1. Germline loops: CDR1 SEHNR, CDR2 FQNEAQ (reference sequence). This CDR3 spans 14 amino acids. J lost 2 bases, V lost 7 bases, and 5 bases had no gene match. The CDR3 sequence is CASILTGGNTEAFF. The CDR3 nucleotides read TGTGCCAGCATCCTCACAGGGGGCAACACTGAAGCTTTCTTT.

V gene TRBV13 combines with J gene TRBJ2-3, with D perhaps matching TRBD2 (7 bases). In germline, CDR1 is PRHDT, CDR2 FYEKMQ (reference sequence). CDR3 length equals 13 residues. Trimming took 6 bases from V and 10 from J, leaving 17 bases between them. The DNA for the CDR3 is TGTGCCAGCAGTCCGGGGGGCGCTGGGTCGCAGTATTTT. The encoded protein is CASSPGGAGSQYF.

The gene calls are TRBV10-3 and TRBJ1-1; D call uncertain. The germline V gene encodes CDR1 ENHRY and CDR2 SYGVKD. The CDR3 is 13 residues long. Between the trimmed V and J ends, which lost 0 bases and 3 bases, there was a span of 5 bases. DNA for the CDR3: TGTGCCATCAGTGAGTCCAGAGACACTGAAGCTTTCTTT. Its translation: CAISESRDTEAFF.

The J gene is TRBJ2-5, the V gene TRBV9; 12 nucleotides match TRBD2. V trimming: 1 base; J trimming: 1 base; junction bases outside the gene matches: 11. The CDR3 extends over 19 amino acids. Germline V gene sequence: CDR1 SGDLS, CDR2 YYNGEE. CDR3 loop: CASSVRRHPTSGGQETQYF. The CDR3 coding sequence is TGTGCCAGCAGCGTAAGGCGACACCCGACTAGCGGGGGCCAAGAGACCCAGTACTTC.

Here the CDR3 reads CAWSLTRHEQYF. CDR3 bases: TGTGCCTGGAGTCTCACGAGGCACGAGCAGTACTTC. This sequence joins TRBV30 and TRBJ2-7; D is unresolved. Trimming stripped 2 bases from V and 5 bases from J, with 10 bases between. The CDR3 sequence is 12 residues long. Germline CDR1 and CDR2: GTSNPN and SVGIG (reference sequence).

The rearrangement links TRBV11-2 to TRBJ2-2; 8 positions match TRBD2. CDR1 is SGHAT, CDR2 FQNNGV, per germline. This CDR3 has 14 residues. With 5 bases clipped from V and 6 bases from J, the junction kept 5 bases outside the gene matches. CDR3 amino acids: CASSRLAGSGELFF. Written as DNA, the CDR3 is TGTGCCAGCAGCCGTCTAGCGGGCTCCGGGGAGCTGTTTTTT.

This clone was seen a handful of times. The gene calls are TRBV2 and TRBJ2-7, with 7 bases fitting TRBD1. Losses at the gene ends were 5 bases for V and 2 bases for J; bases not matched to a gene: 15. This CDR3 spans 17 amino acids. In germline, CDR1 is SNHLY, CDR2 FYNNEI. The chain's CDR3 is CASSFLSDRDTAYEQYF. In DNA, the CDR3 is TGTGCCAGCAGTTTCCTTTCCGACAGGGATACGGCCTACGAGCAGTACTTC.

This rearrangement joins TRBV29-1 to TRBJ2-7; 12 positions agree with TRBD2. V dropped 2 bases and J dropped 1; count of bases not matched to a gene: 15. From germline, CDR1 is SQVTM and CDR2 ANQGSEA. This CDR3 region has 19 residues. The CDR3 DNA reads TGCAGCGTTGAACTTAATGACGCTAGCGGGAGGGCGGGGTCCTACGAGCAGTACTTC. Translated: CSVELNDASGRAGSYEQYF.

V and J are TRBV7-8 and TRBJ1-5, with 7 bases aligning to TRBD1. The germline V gene encodes CDR1 SGHVS and CDR2 FQNEAQ. J was trimmed by 7 bases and V by 5 bases; bases with no gene match: 14. This CDR3 has 16 residues. The CDR3: CASSPLRDSLRQPQHF. The CDR3 DNA is TGTGCCAGCAGCCCATTAAGGGACAGTCTACGGCAGCCCCAGCATTTT.

The chain employs TRBV9 and TRBJ2-4; 9 bases line up with TRBD1. Per germline, CDR1 SGDLS and CDR2 YYNGEE. The V gene end was trimmed by 0 bases and the J gene end by 10 bases; junction bases not matched to a gene: 8. The CDR3 extends over 15 amino acids. The CDR3 is CASSVGDRVRAIQYF. The CDR3 DNA is TGTGCCAGCAGCGTAGGGGACAGGGTCAGGGCGATTCAGTACTTC.

The chain recombines TRBV5-1 with TRBJ2-1; 13 nucleotides line up with TRBD2. J was trimmed by 0 bases and V by 3 bases; bases with no gene match: 12. The CDR3 has 20 residues. Germline V gene data show CDR1 as SGHRS and CDR2 as YFSETQ. DNA for the CDR3: TGCGCCAGCAGCTCTCCGGGGACTAGCGGGACTATAAGCTCCTACAATGAGCAGTTCTTC. Protein product: CASSSPGTSGTISSYNEQFF.

The chain is built from TRBV7-2 and TRBJ2-3; no firm D call. The CDR3 is made up of 14 amino acids. Germline values: CDR1 SGHTA, CDR2 FQGNSA. Trimming took off 8 bases at V and 0 bases at J, with 12 bases between the two ends. CDR3 loop: CASGVDGSTDTQYF. CDR3 DNA sequence: TGTGCCAGCGGGGTCGACGGCAGCACAGATACGCAGTATTTT.

The chain uses TRBV5-4 and TRBJ1-2, with TRBD1 identical over 7 bases. V lost 5 bases to trimming and J lost 7 bases; unmatched junction nucleotides: 11. This CDR3 comprises 14 residues. In germline, CDR1 is SGHNT, CDR2 YYREEE (reference sequence). CDR3 sequence (DNA): TGTGCCAGCAGTTTATCCGGGACAGTCAGTGGCTACACCTTC. Translating it yields CASSLSGTVSGYTF.

The V gene is TRBV5-6, the J gene TRBJ2-3; 7 nucleotides align to TRBD2. The CDR3 spans 13 residues. J was trimmed by 12 bases and V by 4 bases; bases with no gene match: 11. Germline CDR1 is SGHDT and CDR2 is YYEEEE. The CDR3 here is CASSPSGTSAQYF. The CDR3 nucleotides are TGTGCCAGCAGCCCGAGCGGGACCTCGGCCCAGTATTTT.

A few counts support this clone. This rearrangement joins TRBV4-2 to TRBJ2-7, with 8 nucleotides matching TRBD2. Germline values: CDR1 LGHNA, CDR2 YNFKEQ. The CDR3 has 13 amino acids. Unmatched junction bases numbered 2, after V lost 4 bases and J lost 3 bases. The CDR3 region is CASSPTSDYEQYF. For the CDR3, the DNA is TGTGCCAGCAGCCCGACTAGCGACTACGAGCAGTACTTC.

The V call is TRBV29-1, the J call TRBJ2-3, with unresolved D. The CDR3 extends over 11 amino acids. The germline CDR1 and CDR2 sequences are SQVTM and ANQGSEA. The germline V and J ends were trimmed by 6 bases and 5 bases, with 9 bases remaining between them. CDR3 loop: CSVPKLDTQYF. The CDR3 DNA follows: TGCAGCGTCCCTAAGTTAGATACGCAGTATTTT.

The chain has TRBV6-1 and TRBJ1-3; the match to TRBD1 covers 10 bases. Losses at the gene ends were 8 bases for V and 0 bases for J; bases not matched to a gene: 4. The CDR3 contains 15 residues. Germline CDR1 is MNHNS and CDR2 is SASEGT. The CDR3 here is CASSRTGGSGNTIYF. CDR3 coding DNA: TGTGCCAGCTCCCGGACAGGGGGCTCTGGAAACACCATATATTTT.

This clone is medium-sized. Other DNA sequences within the sample encode an identical CDR3. The V gene is TRBV4-2, the J gene TRBJ2-6; D remains unclear. The length of the CDR3 is 15 residues. V was trimmed by 0 bases and J by 0 bases, leaving 3 bases between them. Germline lookup yields CDR1 LGHNA and CDR2 YNFKEQ. The CDR3 DNA reads as TGTGCCAGCAGCCAAGACAACTCTGGGGCCAACGTCCTGACTTTC. It encodes CASSQDNSGANVLTF.